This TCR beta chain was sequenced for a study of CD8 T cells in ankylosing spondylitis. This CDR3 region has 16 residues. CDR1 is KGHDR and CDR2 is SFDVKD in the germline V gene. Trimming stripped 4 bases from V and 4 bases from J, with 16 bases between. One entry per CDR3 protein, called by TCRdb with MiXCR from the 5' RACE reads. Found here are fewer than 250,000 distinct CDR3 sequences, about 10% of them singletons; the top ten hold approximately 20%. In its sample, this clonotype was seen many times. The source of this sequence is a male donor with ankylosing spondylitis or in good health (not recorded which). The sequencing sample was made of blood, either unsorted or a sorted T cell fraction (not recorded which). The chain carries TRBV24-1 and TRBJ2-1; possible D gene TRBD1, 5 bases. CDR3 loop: CATSDLTVSRYNEQFF. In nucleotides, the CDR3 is TGTGCCACCAGTGACTTGACAGTCTCCAGATACAATGAGCAGTTCTTC.